Following are 22 T cell receptor beta chains from one sample sequenced in a study of beta chain features in type 1 diabetes. What was sequenced were expressed TCRB transcripts, since all of the isolated RNA had been reverse transcribed. Sequencing used immunoSEQ multiplex PCR; TCRdb keeps in-frame clones, though not all of them. Of 240,000 or so clones listed, 25% to 30% are singletons. Material: central memory CD4+ T cells from blood. The origin of the receptors is a young man in good health.

This clone came up many times. The chain combines TRBV2 with TRBJ2-1; D gene unclear. Trimming took 3 bases from V and 8 from J, leaving 5 bases between them. CDR3 length: 11 residues. Germline V lookup: CDR1 SNHLY, CDR2 FYNNEI. As DNA, the CDR3 is TGTGCCAGCAGTGAGGTCCATGAGCAGTTCTTC. Translation gives CASSEVHEQFF.

This rearrangement joins TRBV15 to TRBJ2-3; D assignment may be TRBD1 or TRBD2 (5 bases each). CDR1 is LNHNV, CDR2 YYDKDF, per germline (reference sequence). The CDR3 runs 16 residues. Trimming pared 3 bases from V and 0 bases from J, leaving 13 bases between. Here the CDR3 reads CATSSRDGRSTDTQYF. CDR3 DNA sequence: TGTGCCACCAGCAGTCGGGACGGGCGGAGCACAGATACGCAGTATTTT.

This clone was detected only a few times. The gene calls are TRBV5-1 and TRBJ1-1; no definite D call. CDR3 length: 13 amino acids. The V end was cut by 0 bases, the J end by 8 bases, with 11 bases between. The germline V gene has CDR1 SGHRS and CDR2 YFSETQ. In DNA, the CDR3 is TGCGCCAGCAGCTTGGAGCCTGCCTACGAAGCTTTCTTT. It codes for CASSLEPAYEAFF.

This chain links TRBV4-1 with TRBJ1-6, with D tentatively TRBD1 (6 bases). V gave up 0 bases and J gave up 10 bases, with 16 bases separating them. CDR3 length: 16 residues. CDR1 is MGHRA and CDR2 is YSYEKL in the germline V gene. Here the CDR3 reads CASSQDQSGAWSPLHF. CDR3 DNA: TGCGCCAGCAGCCAAGACCAGTCAGGGGCTTGGTCACCCCTCCACTTT.

This clone was recorded a few times. The chain has TRBV5-4 and TRBJ2-1; TRBD2 aligns across 9 bases. J gave up 3 bases and V 4 bases, and 8 bases lay outside the gene matches. CDR1 SGHNT and CDR2 YYREEE come from the germline V gene (reference sequence). This CDR3 has 16 residues. The CDR3 here is CASSLIASGVYNEQFF. The CDR3 region has the DNA TGTGCCAGCAGCCTCATCGCTAGCGGGGTCTACAATGAGCAGTTCTTC.

CDR3 residues: CASSLLAEDTDTQYF. CDR3 nucleotide sequence: TGTGCCAGCAGTTTACTAGCGGAGGACACAGATACGCAGTATTTT. The chain has TRBV27 and TRBJ2-3; 7 bases are a match to TRBD2. CDR1 MNHEY and CDR2 SMNVEV come from the germline V gene (reference sequence). The CDR3 length is 15 residues. Trimming cost V 2 bases and J 2 bases; bases outside gene matches: 4.

J is TRBJ2-3 and V is TRBV2; TRBD1 matches 7 bases. J gave up 4 bases and V 4 bases, and 2 bases lay outside the gene matches. There are 13 residues in the CDR3. Germline V gene lookup returns CDR1 SNHLY and CDR2 FYNNEI. The CDR3 nucleotides are TGTGCCAGCAGTGGGGGACAGCCAGATACGCAGTATTTT. This codes for CASSGGQPDTQYF.

The chain has TRBV7-6 and TRBJ2-7; the D is unclear. The CDR3 is 12 residues long. Looked up from germline, CDR1 is SGHVS and CDR2 is FNYEAQ. Trimming cost V 2 bases and J 6 bases, with 8 bases left between them. The DNA for the CDR3 is TGTGCCAGCAGCTTATCGGCAGGCGAGCAGTACTTC. It translates to CASSLSAGEQYF.

The chain combines TRBV30 with TRBJ1-1; the D is unclear. In germline, CDR1 is GTSNPN, CDR2 SVGIG (reference sequence). The CDR3 runs 12 residues. The V end was cut by 0 bases, the J end by 6 bases, with 8 bases between. CDR3 nucleotides: TGTGCCTGGAGTGTGCGGGGAGCTGAAGCTTTCTTT. Translating gives CAWSVRGAEAFF.

The chain has TRBV27 and TRBJ2-7, with 9 bases matching TRBD1. CDR3 length: 14 amino acids. The V and J ends lost 6 bases and 3 bases, in that order; junction bases with no gene match: 6. Per germline, CDR1 MNHEY and CDR2 SMNVEV (reference sequence). CDR3 region: CASSSQTGGYEQYF. CDR3 bases: TGTGCCAGCAGCAGTCAGACAGGGGGCTACGAGCAGTACTTC.

This clone has more than one count but fewer than ten. The J gene is TRBJ2-5, the V gene TRBV7-2; TRBD2 aligns across 7 bases. The CDR3 runs 15 residues. J lost 7 bases, V lost 4 bases, and 12 bases had no gene match. CDR1 and CDR2 from the germline V gene are SGHTA and FQGNSA. CDR3 sequence: CASSSRLAEKGTQYF. The CDR3 bases are TGTGCCAGCAGCTCAAGGCTAGCGGAAAAGGGGACCCAGTACTTC.

This chain connects TRBV7-2 to TRBJ2-7, with D unclear. V lost 1 base and J lost 3, with 13 bases in between. This CDR3 is built from 15 residues. Germline V gene sequence: CDR1 SGHTA, CDR2 FQGNSA. CDR3 DNA sequence: TGTGCCAGCAGCTTAGATCCATCGGTTTTCTACGAGCAGTACTTC. Translated: CASSLDPSVFYEQYF.

This clone was observed a handful of times. The chain is built from TRBV21-1 and TRBJ2-3. TRBV21-1 constitutes a pseudogene. This CDR3 is built from 16 residues. CDR3 protein: CASSKVGQGRTDTQYF. CDR3 DNA sequence: TGTGCCAGCAGCAAAGTCGGGCAGGGGAGGACAGATACGCAGTATTTT.

The rearrangement uses TRBV14 and TRBJ2-5; TRBD2 might be the D (6 bases). Trimming pared 3 bases from V and 7 bases from J, leaving 18 bases between. The CDR3 is 15 residues long. Germline values: CDR1 SGHDN, CDR2 FVKESK. The CDR3 region is CASSQGTWARATQYF. CDR3 in DNA: TGTGCCAGCAGCCAGGGGACTTGGGCGCGTGCGACCCAGTACTTC.

This sequence joins TRBV4-1 and TRBJ1-5; 8 positions match TRBD1. This CDR3 region has 16 residues. From germline, CDR1 is MGHRA and CDR2 YSYEKL. Trimming took 4 bases from V and 15 from J; bases not matched to a gene: 20. For the CDR3, the DNA is TGCGCCAGCAGCCTCATAGGGGGAGACAGGGGCCTTCCGATGCATTTT. It yields the protein CASSLIGGDRGLPMHF.

The rearrangement links TRBV7-2 to TRBJ2-5; TRBD2 matches 7 bases. Germline V lookup: CDR1 SGHTA, CDR2 FQGNSA. The trim removed 7 bases at V and 2 bases at J, leaving 7 bases unmatched. The CDR3 loop spans 14 amino acids. The CDR3 sequence: CASTTGTTQETQYF. The CDR3 DNA is TGTGCCAGCACCACGGGGACTACACAAGAGACCCAGTACTTC.

V and J are TRBV7-2 and TRBJ2-3; a possible D gene is TRBD1 (6 bases). With 7 bases removed from V and 5 bases from J, the gap between germline ends came to 19 bases. This CDR3 has 15 amino acids. Germline V lookup: CDR1 SGHTA, CDR2 FQGNSA. The chain's CDR3 is CASIESTGIKDTQYF. The DNA of the CDR3 is TGTGCCAGCATCGAATCGACAGGAATTAAAGATACGCAGTATTTT.

This clone was seen a handful of times. J is TRBJ2-2 and V is TRBV5-8; D gene ambiguous. The CDR3 has 14 amino acids. V lost 3 bases to trimming and J lost 7 bases, with 13 bases between them. Germline CDR1 is SGHTS and CDR2 is YDEGEE. CDR3 nucleotides: TGTGCCAGCAGCTCCTATCACGGTTTCGGGGAGCTGTTTTTT. Its translation is CASSSYHGFGELFF.

This chain links TRBV6-5 with TRBJ1-6; TRBD1 aligns across 9 bases. V lost 2 bases to trimming and J lost 7 bases; unmatched junction nucleotides: 3. The CDR3 runs to 15 residues. CDR1 and CDR2 from the germline V gene are MNHEY and SVGAGI. The DNA of the CDR3 is TGTGCCAGCAGTTACGGGACAGGGATGAATTCACCCCTCCACTTT. It is translated as CASSYGTGMNSPLHF.

This chain uses TRBV30 with TRBJ1-2; no clear D gene. This CDR3 has 14 residues. Germline values: CDR1 GTSNPN, CDR2 SVGIG (reference sequence). V was trimmed by 2 bases and J by 0 bases, leaving 10 bases between them. The CDR3: CAWSFPAANYGYTF. In nucleotides, the CDR3 is TGTGCCTGGAGTTTTCCCGCAGCTAACTATGGCTACACCTTC. The whole variable domain, filled in from reference TRBV30 and TRBJ1-2, reads SQTIHQWPATLVQPVGSPLSLECTVEGTSNPNLYWYRQAAGRGLQLLFYSVGIGQISSEVPQNLSASRPQDRQFILSSKKLLLSDSGFYLCAWSFPAANYGYTFGSGTRLTVV.

With regard to this clone: Germline and junction disagree at one end, which may indicate a read error. The chain joins TRBV7-2 to TRBJ2-3, with 9 nucleotides matching TRBD1. The CDR3 covers 11 residues. Germline lookup yields CDR1 SGHTA and CDR2 FQGNSA. The CDR3 DNA reads TGTGCCAGCAGCTTATGGACAGGGGTAAATTTT. Its translation: CASSLWTGVNF.

Details on this clone: Other DNA sequences in the sample encode the same CDR3. The genes are TRBV7-9 and TRBJ2-5; 9 nucleotides agree with TRBD2. CDR1 and CDR2 (germline): SEHNR, FQNEAQ (reference sequence). J was trimmed by 2 bases and V by 5 bases; bases with no gene match: 6. The CDR3 is 15 amino acids. The DNA of the CDR3 is TGTGCCAGCAGCCGCGCGGGGGGGCCACAAGAGACCCAGTACTTC. It specifies CASSRAGGPQETQYF.